The 8 T cell receptor beta chains below all came from one sample that was sequenced in a study of vaccination effects on CD4 cells after COVID-19. CD4+ T cells specific for antigen were expanded with viral peptide pools by the ViraFEST assay before sequencing. At the end of 9 to 11 days of culture, CD4+ T cells were isolated. Among the vaccine recipients, none had a prior SARS-CoV-2 infection, and nucleocapsid antibodies were negative. Clones were read by immunoSEQ multiplex PCR, and TCRdb kept only the in-frame ones, dropping some. The sample shows over 55,000 clones, roughly 76% of them seen only once. These receptors have no identified antigens. Sample: CD4+ T cells from PBMCs cultured with HCoV-OC43 spike peptides, taken before COVID-19 vaccination. The subset denotes: HCoV-OC43 spike overlapping peptide pool stimulation. These receptors were taken from a human donor who received a COVID-19 vaccine.

This clone was seen a handful of times. CDR3 sequence (DNA): TGCGCCAGCAGTACCGGACTAGCGGACTACAATGAGCAGTTCTTC. Its translation: CASSTGLADYNEQFF. The V call is TRBV5-1, the J call TRBJ2-1, with 10 bases matching TRBD2. The germline V gene has CDR1 SGHRS and CDR2 YFSETQ. V shed 5 bases, J shed 3 bases, and the junction held 5 bases outside the gene matches. This CDR3 has 15 amino acids. The complete variable domain, with remaining parts taken from reference TRBV5-1 and TRBJ2-1, reads KAGVTQTPRYLIKTRGQQVTLSCSPISGHRSVSWYQQTPGQGLQFLFEYFSETQRNKGNFPGRFSGRQFSNSRSEMNVSTLELGDSALYLCASSTGLADYNEQFFGPGTRLTVL.

This clone was counted a few times. The rearrangement joins TRBV6-5 to TRBJ1-1; no clear D gene. The V gene lost 7 bases and the J gene lost 0 bases, with 3 bases spanning the gap. The length of the CDR3 is 11 residues. CDR1 is MNHEY, CDR2 SVGAGI, per germline. CDR3 sequence: CASKLNTEAFF. The DNA of the CDR3 is TGTGCCAGCAAGTTGAACACTGAAGCTTTCTTT.

The chain is built from TRBV6-2 or TRBV6-3 and TRBJ2-7; 7 nucleotides match TRBD1. V dropped 3 bases and J dropped 0; count of bases not matched to a gene: 11. There are 17 residues in the CDR3. CDR1 and CDR2 from the germline V gene are MNHEY and SVGEGT. The CDR3 here is CASSYGTLNRGSYEQYV. The DNA for the CDR3 is TGTGCCAGCAGTTATGGAACCCTGAACAGGGGCTCCTACGAGCAGTACGTC.

The chain combines TRBV11-2 with TRBJ2-7, with a tentative D call TRBD1 (6 bases). V dropped 1 base and J dropped 3 bases, with 13 bases sitting between them. The CDR3 sequence is 15 residues long. Germline V gene sequence: CDR1 SGHAT, CDR2 FQNNGV. This CDR3 reads CASSLGPGVYYEQYV. Here the CDR3 DNA reads TGTGCCAGCAGCTTAGGCCCAGGGGTTTACTACGAGCAGTACGTC.

V usage is TRBV5-1 and J usage is TRBJ1-2; 8 nucleotides match TRBD1. V was pared by 0 bases and J by 3 bases, with 4 bases of the junction left unmatched. CDR1 and CDR2 from the germline V gene are SGHRS and YFSETQ. The CDR3 runs 15 residues. Here the CDR3 DNA reads TGCGCCAGCAGCTTGGCCAGGGGGCAAGACTATGGCTACACCTTC. It is translated as CASSLARGQDYGYTF. The full variable domain, its missing parts supplied by reference TRBV5-1 and TRBJ1-2, is KAGVTQTPRYLIKTRGQQVTLSCSPISGHRSVSWYQQTPGQGLQFLFEYFSETQRNKGNFPGRFSGRQFSNSRSEMNVSTLELGDSALYLCASSLARGQDYGYTFGSGTRLTVV.

This clone has just one count. CDR3 region: CSARLERLFF. The CDR3 bases are TGCAGTGCTCGACTCGAGCGACTGTTTTTT. This chain connects TRBV20-1 to TRBJ1-4; D gene uncertain. This CDR3 has 10 residues. V was clipped by 5 bases and J by 13 bases, with 11 bases between them. Germline CDR1 DFQATT, CDR2 SNEGSKA (reference sequence).

This clone was observed a few times. The chain links TRBV7-3 to TRBJ2-2; either TRBD1 or TRBD2 may fit D (5 bases each). Germline V lookup: CDR1 SGHTA, CDR2 FQGTGA. This CDR3 is 14 amino acids long. V lost 3 bases and J lost 7, with 12 bases in between. CDR3 amino acids: CASSFGRDGGELFF. CDR3 bases: TGTGCCAGCAGCTTCGGCAGGGACGGCGGGGAGCTGTTTTTT.

This chain connects TRBV6-2 or TRBV6-3 to TRBJ2-6, with 12 bases identical to TRBD2. Per germline, CDR1 MNHEY and CDR2 SVGEGT. V shed 5 bases and J 2 bases; nucleotides not matched to a gene: 7. The CDR3 length is 18 residues. The CDR3 nucleotides read TGTGCCAGCAGTGACACTACTAGCGGGGGGACTGGGGCCAACGTCCTGACTTTC. It encodes CASSDTTSGGTGANVLTF.